These T cell receptor beta chains were read from a single sample in a study of cytomegalovirus exposure and HLA in healthy donors. TCRdb's copy holds only in-frame clones and misses some; the assay was immunoSEQ multiplex PCR. The record lists about 70,000 clones, of which the ten most abundant hold around 2.4%. Input material: PBMCs. These receptors were taken from a female donor in good health and CMV-seropositive. CDR3s include the opening cysteine and the closing phenylalanine or tryptophan. The D gene is left open where the match is weak.

D gene: .
V gene: TRBV6-5
J gene: TRBJ2-2
CDR3 DNA: TGTGCCAGCAGTTACTCGTCGACCCCGGGCACCGGGGAGCTGTTTTTT
CDR3 protein: CASSYSSTPGTGELFF

D gene: TRBD2
V gene: TRBV28
J gene: TRBJ2-7
CDR3 DNA: TGTGCCAGCACTTCCGGCGGGAGGGCCAGGGAGCAGTACTTC
CDR3 protein: CASTSGGRAREQYF

D gene: TRBD1
V gene: TRBV27
J gene: TRBJ2-7
CDR3 DNA: TGTGCCAGCAGCCGGACAGGGGGCGCCTACGAGCAGTACTTC
CDR3 protein: CASSRTGGAYEQYF

D gene: TRBD1
V gene: TRBV9
J gene: TRBJ1-1
CDR3 DNA: TGTGCCAGCAGCCCGGGAGGGACAGGGCCGGGGAACACTGAAGCTTTCTTT
CDR3 protein: CASSPGGTGPGNTEAFF

D gene: .
V gene: TRBV30
J gene: TRBJ1-2
CDR3 DNA: TGTGCCTGGAGTGGGAAGACAGGATCCGTTCGAGGCTACACCTTC
CDR3 protein: CAWSGKTGSVRGYTF

D gene: .
V gene: TRBV6-6
J gene: TRBJ1-2
CDR3 DNA: TGTGCCAGCAGTTACCACAGGGCCCCGGACTATGGCTACACCTTC
CDR3 protein: CASSYHRAPDYGYTF

D gene: .
V gene: TRBV6-5
J gene: TRBJ2-1
CDR3 DNA: TGTGCCAGCAGTTACGGAGTGGACAATGAGCAGTTCTTC
CDR3 protein: CASSYGVDNEQFF

D gene: .
V gene: TRBV6-5
J gene: TRBJ2-3
CDR3 DNA: TGTGCCAGCAGTTCCATTGTCCGCACAGATACGCAGTATTTT
CDR3 protein: CASSSIVRTDTQYF

D gene: TRBD1
V gene: TRBV5-1
J gene: TRBJ1-2
CDR3 DNA: TGCGCCAGCAGCCCCGGACAGGGGGCCCCAGGGTATGGCTACACCTTC
CDR3 protein: CASSPGQGAPGYGYTF

D gene: .
V gene: TRBV7-9
J gene: TRBJ2-7
CDR3 DNA: TGTGCCAGCAGCTTAGAAGGGGGAGTGATCTTC
CDR3 protein: CASSLEGGVIF

D gene: TRBD2
V gene: TRBV30
J gene: TRBJ2-5
CDR3 DNA: TGTGCCTGGAAAAAAGGACTAGCCGGGGAGACCCAGTACTTC
CDR3 protein: CAWKKGLAGETQYF

D gene: TRBD1
V gene: TRBV6-6
J gene: TRBJ1-2
CDR3 DNA: TGTGCCAGCAGTCCCCTAGCTAGGGGGCCTGGAGGCTACACCTTC
CDR3 protein: CASSPLARGPGGYTF

D gene: .
V gene: TRBV4-2
J gene: TRBJ1-2
CDR3 DNA: TGTGCCAGCAGCCAAGATCGACAGCCTAACTATGGCTACACCTTC
CDR3 protein: CASSQDRQPNYGYTF

D gene: .
V gene: TRBV30
J gene: TRBJ1-1
CDR3 DNA: TGTGCCTGGAGTGTATCAGGGTACGGCAAAGCTTTCTTT
CDR3 protein: CAWSVSGYGKAFF

D gene: .
V gene: TRBV6-1
J gene: TRBJ1-3
CDR3 DNA: TGTGCCAGCAATCTGGGGGCGGGAAACACCATATATTTT
CDR3 protein: CASNLGAGNTIYF

D gene: .
V gene: TRBV6-5
J gene: TRBJ1-1
CDR3 DNA: TGTGCCAGCAGTTTGGGCTATGAAGCTTTCTTT
CDR3 protein: CASSLGYEAFF

D gene: .
V gene: TRBV5-6
J gene: TRBJ2-7
CDR3 DNA: TGTGCCAGCAGTTTAGGTCGAGGGCTCGAGCAGTACTTC
CDR3 protein: CASSLGRGLEQYF

D gene: TRBD2
V gene: TRBV18
J gene: TRBJ2-2
CDR3 DNA: TGTGCCAGCTCACCGGGACTAGTAAGCACCGGGGAGCTGTTTTTT
CDR3 protein: CASSPGLVSTGELFF

D gene: TRBD1
V gene: TRBV2
J gene: TRBJ1-1
CDR3 DNA: TGTGCCAGCAGTGAAAGAAGGGGGCCTGAAGCTTTCTTT
CDR3 protein: CASSERRGPEAFF

D gene: TRBD1
V gene: TRBV19
J gene: TRBJ1-1
CDR3 DNA: TGTGCCAGTAGTAGGGACAGGGCGAACACTGAAGCTTTCTTT
CDR3 protein: CASSRDRANTEAFF

D gene: TRBD2
V gene: TRBV7-3
J gene: TRBJ2-1
CDR3 DNA: TGTGCCACCTCTTGGGAGGGAGTGGGGGATGAGCAGTTCTTC
CDR3 protein: CATSWEGVGDEQFF

D gene: TRBD1
V gene: TRBV19
J gene: TRBJ1-5
CDR3 DNA: TGTGCCAGTGGACTCGGACAGGGGCTATATAGCAATCAGCCCCAGCATTTT
CDR3 protein: CASGLGQGLYSNQPQHF

D gene: TRBD1
V gene: TRBV7-8
J gene: TRBJ2-3
CDR3 DNA: TGTGCCAGCAGCTTGGACAGGGGGTCGGATACGCAGTATTTT
CDR3 protein: CASSLDRGSDTQYF

D gene: .
V gene: TRBV7-2
J gene: TRBJ2-1
CDR3 DNA: TGTGCCAGCCGGCCTCCGGGGAATGAGCAGTTCTTC
CDR3 protein: CASRPPGNEQFF

D gene: .
V gene: TRBV28
J gene: TRBJ1-2
CDR3 DNA: TGTGCCAGCAGGGCACAAGTAGAGGGTGGCTACACCTTC
CDR3 protein: CASRAQVEGGYTF

D gene: .
V gene: TRBV7-7
J gene: TRBJ1-1
CDR3 DNA: TGTGCCAGCAGTGCTCTAACGACTGAAGCTTTCTTT
CDR3 protein: CASSALTTEAFF

D gene: .
V gene: TRBV29-1
J gene: TRBJ2-7
CDR3 DNA: TGCAGCGTTGAACAGCCTAGCGCCTACGAGCAGTACTTC
CDR3 protein: CSVEQPSAYEQYF

D gene: TRBD1
V gene: TRBV9
J gene: TRBJ1-2
CDR3 DNA: TGTGCCAGCAGCCCGCGGACAGGGGCCAACTATGGCTACACCTTC
CDR3 protein: CASSPRTGANYGYTF

D gene: .
V gene: TRBV28
J gene: TRBJ2-3
CDR3 DNA: TGTGCCAGCAGTTTTACGGCGGGGGCTGGGGATACGCAGTATTTT
CDR3 protein: CASSFTAGAGDTQYF

D gene: .
V gene: TRBV4-3
J gene: TRBJ2-2
CDR3 DNA: TGCGCCAGCAGCCAAGACCCCGCGGGTTTGAACACCGGGGAGCTGTTTTTT
CDR3 protein: CASSQDPAGLNTGELFF

D gene: TRBD1
V gene: TRBV9
J gene: TRBJ2-7
CDR3 DNA: TGTGCCAGCAGCGCCGGGGGACAGGGGGCTTACGAGCAGTACTTC
CDR3 protein: CASSAGGQGAYEQYF

D gene: .
V gene: TRBV18
J gene: TRBJ1-2
CDR3 DNA: TGTGCCAGCTCCGCGCGGGGCAGGGAGGACGGCTACACCTTC
CDR3 protein: CASSARGREDGYTF

D gene: TRBD2
V gene: TRBV4-2
J gene: TRBJ2-5
CDR3 DNA: TGTGCCAGCAGCCAGGGGGGACTAGCGGGGGACCAAGAGACCCAGTACTTC
CDR3 protein: CASSQGGLAGDQETQYF

D gene: TRBD1
V gene: TRBV7-9
J gene: TRBJ2-1
CDR3 DNA: TGTGCCAGCAGCCCTAGGTCGACAGGGCCAGGGGGAGAGCAGTTCTTC
CDR3 protein: CASSPRSTGPGGEQFF

D gene: .
V gene: TRBV20-1
J gene: TRBJ1-2
CDR3 DNA: TGCAGTGCGCCCGGACTGGAGGGCTACACCTTC
CDR3 protein: CSAPGLEGYTF

D gene: .
V gene: TRBV4-1
J gene: TRBJ1-1
CDR3 DNA: TGCGCCAGCAGCAAGGTTGGGGAGGGCACTGAAGCTTTCTTT
CDR3 protein: CASSKVGEGTEAFF

D gene: TRBD1
V gene: TRBV6-5
J gene: TRBJ1-5
CDR3 DNA: TGTGCCAGCAGTGCGAACAGGGGACCCAATCAGCCCCAGCATTTT
CDR3 protein: CASSANRGPNQPQHF

D gene: .
V gene: TRBV6-5
J gene: TRBJ2-7
CDR3 DNA: TGTGCCAGCACCTCTCTTGCGGCCCGAGGTTACGAGCAGTACTTC
CDR3 protein: CASTSLAARGYEQYF